The source of this TCR beta chain is a study of blood T cells in healthy people across ages. Together with a sample-barcoded 5' primer, a J-beta primer mix was included in a second PCR lasting roughly 6 to 12 cycles. TCRdb re-derived calls from the 5' RACE reads in MiXCR, one entry per CDR3 protein. The table records approximately 900,000 distinct CDR3 sequences, approximately 32% of them present only once. Study-wide results and caveats: Donor CMV status was unknown, possibly confounding expanded clonotype changes.

Germline loops: CDR1 SGHRS, CDR2 YFSETQ. CDR3 length equals 13 residues. Trimming cost V 5 bases and J 5 bases; bases outside gene matches: 6. As concerns this clonotype: What it recognizes is unknown.

These sequences were also reported in another study, on T cells of mothers and their children. As that study records: A few healthy Caucasian mothers and their six children donated. Around 3 million TCR beta reads per child versus over 8 million per mother. Persisting microchimeric T cell clones went undetected.

Sequenced: blood. The sequence was collected from a woman aged 40-49 years in good health. The rearrangement joins TRBV5-1 to TRBJ2-5, with 7 bases lining up with TRBD1. DNA for the CDR3: TGCGCCAGCAGAACGACAGGGATCGAGACCCAGTACTTC. Its protein product is CASRTTGIETQYF.